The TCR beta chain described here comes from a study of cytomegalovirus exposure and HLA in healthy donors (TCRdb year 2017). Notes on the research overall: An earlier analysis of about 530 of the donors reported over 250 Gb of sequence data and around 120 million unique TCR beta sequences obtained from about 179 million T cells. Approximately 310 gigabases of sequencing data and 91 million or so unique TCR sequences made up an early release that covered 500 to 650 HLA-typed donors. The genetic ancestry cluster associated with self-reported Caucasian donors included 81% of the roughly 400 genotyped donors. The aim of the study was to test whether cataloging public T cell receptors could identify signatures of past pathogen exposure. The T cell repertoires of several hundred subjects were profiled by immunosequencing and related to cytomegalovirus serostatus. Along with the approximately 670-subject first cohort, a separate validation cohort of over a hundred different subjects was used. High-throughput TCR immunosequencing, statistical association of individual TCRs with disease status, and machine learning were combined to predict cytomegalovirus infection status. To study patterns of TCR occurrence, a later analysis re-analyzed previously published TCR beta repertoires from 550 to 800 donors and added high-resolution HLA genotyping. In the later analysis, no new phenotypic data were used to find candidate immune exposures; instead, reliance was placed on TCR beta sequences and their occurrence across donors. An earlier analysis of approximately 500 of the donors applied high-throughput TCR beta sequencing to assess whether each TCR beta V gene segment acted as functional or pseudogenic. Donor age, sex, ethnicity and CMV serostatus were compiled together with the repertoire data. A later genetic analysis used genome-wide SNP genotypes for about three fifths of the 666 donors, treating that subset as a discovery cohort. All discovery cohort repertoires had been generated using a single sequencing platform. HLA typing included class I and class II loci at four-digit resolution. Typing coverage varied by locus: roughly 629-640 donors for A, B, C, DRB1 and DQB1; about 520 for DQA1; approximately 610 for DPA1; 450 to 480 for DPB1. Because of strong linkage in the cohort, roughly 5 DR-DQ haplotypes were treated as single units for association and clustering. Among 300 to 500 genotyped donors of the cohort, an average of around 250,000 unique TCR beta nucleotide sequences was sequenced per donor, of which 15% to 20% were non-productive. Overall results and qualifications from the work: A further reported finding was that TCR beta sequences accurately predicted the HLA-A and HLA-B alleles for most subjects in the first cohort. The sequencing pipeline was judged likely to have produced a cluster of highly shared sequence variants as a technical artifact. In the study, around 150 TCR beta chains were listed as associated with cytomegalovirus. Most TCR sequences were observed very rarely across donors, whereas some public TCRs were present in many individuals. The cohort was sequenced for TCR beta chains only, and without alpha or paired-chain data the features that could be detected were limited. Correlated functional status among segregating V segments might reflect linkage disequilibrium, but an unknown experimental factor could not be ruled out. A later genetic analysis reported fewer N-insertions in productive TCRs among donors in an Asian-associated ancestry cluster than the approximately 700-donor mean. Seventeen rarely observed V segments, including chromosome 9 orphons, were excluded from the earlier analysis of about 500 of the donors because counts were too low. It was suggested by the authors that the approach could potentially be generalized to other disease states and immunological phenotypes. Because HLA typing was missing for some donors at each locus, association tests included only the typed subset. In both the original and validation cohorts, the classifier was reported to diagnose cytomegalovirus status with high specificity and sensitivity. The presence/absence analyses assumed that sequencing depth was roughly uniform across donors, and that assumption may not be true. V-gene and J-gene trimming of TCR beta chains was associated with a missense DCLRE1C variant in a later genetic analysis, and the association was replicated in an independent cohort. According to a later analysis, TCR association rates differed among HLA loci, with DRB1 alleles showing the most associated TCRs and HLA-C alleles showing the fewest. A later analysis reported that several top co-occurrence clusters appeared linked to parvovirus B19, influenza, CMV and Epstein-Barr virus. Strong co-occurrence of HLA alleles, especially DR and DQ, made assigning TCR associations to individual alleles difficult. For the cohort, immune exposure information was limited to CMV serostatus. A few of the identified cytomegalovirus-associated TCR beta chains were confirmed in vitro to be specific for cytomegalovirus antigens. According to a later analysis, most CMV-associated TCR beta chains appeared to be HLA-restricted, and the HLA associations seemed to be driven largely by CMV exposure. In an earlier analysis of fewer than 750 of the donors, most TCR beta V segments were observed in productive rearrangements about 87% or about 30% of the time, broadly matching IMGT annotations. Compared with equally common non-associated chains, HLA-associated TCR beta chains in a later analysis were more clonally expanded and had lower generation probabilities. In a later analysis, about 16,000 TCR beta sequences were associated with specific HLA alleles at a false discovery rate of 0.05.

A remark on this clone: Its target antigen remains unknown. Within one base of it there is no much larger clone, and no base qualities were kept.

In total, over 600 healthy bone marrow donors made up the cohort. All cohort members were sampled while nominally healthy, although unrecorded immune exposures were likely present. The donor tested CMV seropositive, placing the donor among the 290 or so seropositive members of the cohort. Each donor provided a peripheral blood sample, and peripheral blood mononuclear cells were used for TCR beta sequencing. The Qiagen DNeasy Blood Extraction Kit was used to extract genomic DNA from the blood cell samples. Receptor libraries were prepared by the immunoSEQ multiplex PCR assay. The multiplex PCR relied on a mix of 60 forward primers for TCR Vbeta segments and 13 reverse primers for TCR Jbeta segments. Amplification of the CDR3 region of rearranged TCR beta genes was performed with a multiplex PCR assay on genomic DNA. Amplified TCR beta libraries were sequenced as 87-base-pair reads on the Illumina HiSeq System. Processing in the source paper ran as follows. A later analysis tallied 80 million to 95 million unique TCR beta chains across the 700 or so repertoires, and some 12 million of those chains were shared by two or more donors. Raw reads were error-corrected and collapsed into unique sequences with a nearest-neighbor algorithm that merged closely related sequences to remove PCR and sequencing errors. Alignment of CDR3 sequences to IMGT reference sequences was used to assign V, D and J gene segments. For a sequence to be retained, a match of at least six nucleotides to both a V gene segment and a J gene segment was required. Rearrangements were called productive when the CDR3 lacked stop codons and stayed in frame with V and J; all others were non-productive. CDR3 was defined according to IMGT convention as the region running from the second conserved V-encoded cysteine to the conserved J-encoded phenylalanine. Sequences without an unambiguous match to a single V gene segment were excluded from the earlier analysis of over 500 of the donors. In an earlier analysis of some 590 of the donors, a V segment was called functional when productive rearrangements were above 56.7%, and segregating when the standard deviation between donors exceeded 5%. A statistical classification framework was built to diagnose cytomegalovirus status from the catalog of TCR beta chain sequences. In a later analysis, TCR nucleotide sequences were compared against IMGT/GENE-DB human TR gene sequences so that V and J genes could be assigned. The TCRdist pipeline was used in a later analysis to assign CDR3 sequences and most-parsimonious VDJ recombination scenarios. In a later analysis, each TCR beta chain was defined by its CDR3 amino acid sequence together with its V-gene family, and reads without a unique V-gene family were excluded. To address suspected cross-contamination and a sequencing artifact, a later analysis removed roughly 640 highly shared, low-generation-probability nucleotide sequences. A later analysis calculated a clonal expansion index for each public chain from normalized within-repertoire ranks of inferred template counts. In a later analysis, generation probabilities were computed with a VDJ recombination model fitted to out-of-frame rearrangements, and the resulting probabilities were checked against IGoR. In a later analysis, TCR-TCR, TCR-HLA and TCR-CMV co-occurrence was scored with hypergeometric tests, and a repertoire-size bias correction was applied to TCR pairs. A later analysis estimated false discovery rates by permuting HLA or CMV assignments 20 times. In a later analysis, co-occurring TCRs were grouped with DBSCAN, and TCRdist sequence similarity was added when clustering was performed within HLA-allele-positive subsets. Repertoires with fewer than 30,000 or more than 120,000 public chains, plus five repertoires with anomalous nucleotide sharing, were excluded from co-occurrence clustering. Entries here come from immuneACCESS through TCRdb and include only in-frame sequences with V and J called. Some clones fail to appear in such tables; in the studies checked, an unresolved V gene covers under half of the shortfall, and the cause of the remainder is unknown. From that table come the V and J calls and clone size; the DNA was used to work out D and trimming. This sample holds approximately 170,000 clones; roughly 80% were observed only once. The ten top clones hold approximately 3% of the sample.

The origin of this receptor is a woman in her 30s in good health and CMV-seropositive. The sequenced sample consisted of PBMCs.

The nucleotides are TGTGCCAGTAGTCCCCAAGGACAGGGGGTTGGACAGCCCCAGCATTTT. The encoded protein is CASSPQGQGVGQPQHF. This sequence uses TRBV19 and TRBJ1-5, and 10 bases in between align with TRBD1. Per the germline V gene (reference sequence), LNHDA is the CDR1 and SQIVND is the CDR2. The CDR3 covers 16 residues, taking in both the cysteine and the phenylalanine. CDR3 DNA is the only sequence kept; it has 48 bases, read in frame from the first base. V loses 5 bases at its end and J loses 7 bases; junction bases beyond the gene matches: 11.